Listed here is a single T cell receptor (beta chain). Symptom resolution, clearance, or two negative PCRs marked donors in Cohort 3 as recovered. This sample is part of a study of blood T cell repertoires in COVID-19. Study summary: The study drew acute and convalescent COVID-19 samples from the United States, Italy and Spain. In each case, the material was cDNA or gDNA derived from T cells, B-cell-depleted T cells, or PBMCs.

Authors' analysis steps: Amplifying reference gene primers gave estimates of nucleated cell counts. Libraries were prepared by immunoSEQ multiplex PCR; TCRdb keeps only in-frame clonotypes and omits some of them. V and J calls and clone size are those listed in that table; D and trimming were worked out from the DNA. The table lists roughly 160,000 clones, over 75% of them singletons, with over 7% in the top ten. CDR3 length: 13 residues. Trimming cost V 0 bases and J 4 bases, with 7 bases left between them. CDR1 is SGHDT and CDR2 is YYEEEE in the germline V gene. The chain employs TRBV5-6 and TRBJ1-2; D possibly corresponds to TRBD1 (6 bases). The sample taken for sequencing was PBMCs or T cells enriched from blood (not recorded which). This TCR was recovered from a woman aged 50 to 60 who had recovered from COVID-19. The CDR3 loop is CASSLDRAYGYTF. The CDR3 coding sequence is TGTGCCAGCAGCTTGGACAGGGCCTATGGCTACACCTTC.